Listed below are T cell receptor beta chains from one sample, sequenced in a study of blood T cell repertoires in COVID-19. TCRdb's table, derived via immunoSEQ multiplex PCR, lists solely in-frame clones and lacks some. The table has some 180,000 clones, approximately 89% seen once. The sample taken for sequencing was PBMCs or T cells enriched from blood (not recorded which). These receptors all stem from a man aged 35 to 55 who had recovered from COVID-19. Each CDR3 is given with its conserved first and last residue. A D gene is named only where the DNA matches it firmly.

D gene,J gene,V gene,CDR3 protein,CDR3 DNA
TRBD1,TRBJ2-7,TRBV5-1,CASSWMTGGYEQYF,TGCGCCAGCAGCTGGATGACAGGGGGGTACGAGCAGTACTTC
TRBD2,TRBJ2-3,TRBV18,CASSASGGNSADTQYF,TGTGCCAGCTCGGCCTCGGGGGGAAACTCGGCAGATACGCAGTATTTT
NA,TRBJ1-2,TRBV30,CAWISGLGGYGYTF,TGTGCCTGGATAAGCGGGCTCGGAGGATATGGCTACACCTTC
TRBD2,TRBJ2-7,TRBV5-1,CASSLGTSGIYEQYF,TGCGCCAGCAGCTTGGGGACTAGCGGGATATACGAGCAGTACTTC
NA,TRBJ1-2,TRBV19,CASSMSSGVEGDGYTF,TGTGCCAGTAGTATGTCGTCTGGGGTAGAGGGGGATGGCTACACCTTC
NA,TRBJ1-1,TRBV3-1/TRBV3-2,CASSQGVGGGLEAFF,TGTGCCAGCAGCCAAGGTGTTGGGGGAGGATTGGAAGCTTTCTTT
NA,TRBJ1-5,TRBV19,CASSKLIGSNQPQHF,TGTGCCAGTAGTAAGCTTATCGGGAGCAATCAGCCCCAGCATTTT
NA,TRBJ1-2,TRBV3-1/TRBV3-2,CASSQDWRKYGYTF,TGTGCCAGCAGCCAAGATTGGAGGAAATATGGCTACACCTTC
NA,TRBJ2-7,TRBV5-1,CASSSETRGQSYEQYF,TGCGCCAGCAGTTCCGAGACAAGAGGACAGAGCTACGAGCAGTACTTC
TRBD1,TRBJ1-6,TRBV18,CASSPSATGNNSPLHF,TGTGCCAGCTCACCTTCCGCGACAGGGAACAATTCACCCCTCCACTTT
NA,TRBJ2-7,TRBV6-6,CASSYWGGAYEQYF,TGTGCCAGCAGTTACTGGGGCGGAGCCTACGAGCAGTACTTC
TRBD1,TRBJ1-2,TRBV28,CASSFFWSVGGRYGYTF,TGTGCCAGCAGTTTTTTTTGGAGTGTAGGGGGCCGGTATGGCTACACCTTC
TRBD2,TRBJ2-1,TRBV19,CASWDLAGVGEQFF,TGTGCCAGTTGGGACTTAGCGGGAGTAGGGGAGCAGTTCTTC
TRBD2,TRBJ2-2,TRBV9,CASSVLGTSGGNTGELFF,TGTGCCAGCAGCGTACTAGGGACTAGCGGGGGGAACACCGGGGAGCTGTTTTTT
NA,TRBJ1-2,TRBV5-1,CASSFGAELSTNYGYTF,TGCGCCAGCAGCTTTGGGGCAGAGTTAAGTACAAACTATGGCTACACCTTC
TRBD1,TRBJ2-6,TRBV2,CASSERGQGASGANVLTF,TGTGCCAGCAGTGAAAGGGGACAGGGTGCGTCTGGGGCCAACGTCCTGACTTTC
TRBD1,TRBJ1-1,TRBV29-1,CSVGIGTGGRTEAFF,TGCAGCGTTGGAATAGGCACAGGGGGGAGGACTGAAGCTTTCTTT
NA,TRBJ1-5,TRBV28,CASGRGQPQHF,TGTGCCAGCGGAAGAGGGCAGCCCCAGCATTTT
NA,TRBJ2-3,TRBV30,CAWSIQGVGDTQYF,TGTGCCTGGAGTATTCAAGGGGTGGGGGATACGCAGTATTTT